Listed here is a single T cell receptor beta chain. What it binds is unknown. The study drew the donors from its roughly 120-subject validation cohort, separate from the roughly 700-subject first cohort. Using immunoSEQ multiplex PCR, the repertoire was profiled, and TCRdb retains in-frame clones only, with some absent. This sample has 90,000 to 130,000 clones, with roughly nine tenths found just once. The data belong to a study of cytomegalovirus exposure and HLA in healthy donors. Overall study context: The use of the same platform for the 120 or so validation repertoires and the roughly 700 first-cohort repertoires was reported by a later analysis. Study-level results: According to the study, roughly 160 TCR beta chains were cytomegalovirus-associated.

V shed 3 bases, J shed 5 bases, and the junction held 4 bases outside the gene matches. Germline-derived CDR1 and CDR2 are MNHEY and SMNVEV (reference sequence). This CDR3 comprises 17 residues. The sequencing sample was made of PBMCs. The V and J genes are TRBV27 and TRBJ2-2; TRBD2 agrees at 15 bases. The sequence was collected from a woman aged 18-30 years in good health and CMV-seronegative. The CDR3 spells CASSFSGLAGGTGELFF. The CDR3 DNA reads TGTGCCAGCAGTTTCTCAGGACTAGCGGGGGGGACCGGGGAGCTGTTTTTT.